This T cell receptor beta chain was sequenced in a study of cytomegalovirus exposure and HLA in healthy donors. A multiplex PCR was run with 60 Vbeta primers and 13 Jbeta primers. Only in-frame clones appear in the TCRdb table, and some are missing; sequencing was by immunoSEQ multiplex PCR. Found here are 150,000 to 200,000 clones, about 72% of them singletons; the top ten hold 1.5%. This CDR3 has 15 amino acids. V lost 5 bases and J lost 6; bases outside the gene matches: 8. Per germline, CDR1 SGHTA and CDR2 FQGTGA. The source is a girl between 5 and 17 years old in good health and CMV-seronegative. V and J are TRBV7-3 and TRBJ2-1, with 9 positions matching TRBD2. The sample was PBMCs. The CDR3, as DNA: TGTGCCAGCAGCATCTCTAGCGGGGAGGGCAATGAGCAGTTCTTC. Translating gives CASSISSGEGNEQFF.